Sequencing of this T cell receptor beta chain was carried out in a study of cytomegalovirus exposure and HLA in healthy donors. Across the whole study: There were fewer than 130 million unique TCR beta sequences, drawn from 150 million to 200 million T cells, in an earlier analysis.

The PCR ran on 60 Vbeta and 13 Jbeta primers. The repertoire was sequenced with immunoSEQ multiplex PCR; TCRdb's copy has only in-frame clones and lacks some. Recorded here are about 190,000 clones; the top ten clones represent under 1%. V was cut by 0 bases and J by 4 bases, with 11 bases left in between. Germline CDR1 SGDLS, CDR2 YYNGEE. This CDR3 has 14 residues. The clonotype comes from a woman in her twenties or thirties in good health and CMV-seropositive. The chain joins TRBV9 to TRBJ2-7; no clear D. The sequenced material came from PBMCs. CDR3 sequence (DNA): TGTGCCAGCAGCGTAGGCGCAGGATCATACGAGCAGTACTTC. It encodes CASSVGAGSYEQYF.